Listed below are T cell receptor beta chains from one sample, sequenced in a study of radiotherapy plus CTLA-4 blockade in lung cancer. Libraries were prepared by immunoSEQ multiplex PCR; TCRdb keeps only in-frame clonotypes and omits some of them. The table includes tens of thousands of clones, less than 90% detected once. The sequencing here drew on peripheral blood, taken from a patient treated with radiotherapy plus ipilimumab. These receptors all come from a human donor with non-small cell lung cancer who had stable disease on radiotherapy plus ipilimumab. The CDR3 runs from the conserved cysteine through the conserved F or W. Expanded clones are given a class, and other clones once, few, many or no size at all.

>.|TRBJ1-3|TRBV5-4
CASRSDSRSGNTIYF
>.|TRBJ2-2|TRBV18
CASSPLGDSNTGELFF
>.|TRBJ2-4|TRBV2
CASSERVLAQYF
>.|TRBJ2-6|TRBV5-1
CASRIGNSGANVLTF
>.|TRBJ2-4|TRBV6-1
CASSEDRNFATKNIQYF
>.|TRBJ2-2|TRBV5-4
CASSSSVGLSNTGELFF
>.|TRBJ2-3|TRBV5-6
CASSLLRGTDTQYF
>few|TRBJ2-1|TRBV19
CASSFSSLGEQFF
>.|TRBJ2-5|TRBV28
CATRGDQETQYF
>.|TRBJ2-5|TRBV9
CASSEGLAETKETQYF
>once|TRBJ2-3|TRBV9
CASSVGTGASSTDTQYF
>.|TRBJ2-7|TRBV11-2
CASSLDLAGGSYEQYF
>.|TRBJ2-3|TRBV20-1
CSALSTDTQYF
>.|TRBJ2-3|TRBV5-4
CASSLGGSGTDTQYF
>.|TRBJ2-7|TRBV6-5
CASSRSGEFYEQYF
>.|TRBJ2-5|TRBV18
CASSPPSGNQETQYF
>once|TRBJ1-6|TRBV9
CASSRGAVPASPLHF